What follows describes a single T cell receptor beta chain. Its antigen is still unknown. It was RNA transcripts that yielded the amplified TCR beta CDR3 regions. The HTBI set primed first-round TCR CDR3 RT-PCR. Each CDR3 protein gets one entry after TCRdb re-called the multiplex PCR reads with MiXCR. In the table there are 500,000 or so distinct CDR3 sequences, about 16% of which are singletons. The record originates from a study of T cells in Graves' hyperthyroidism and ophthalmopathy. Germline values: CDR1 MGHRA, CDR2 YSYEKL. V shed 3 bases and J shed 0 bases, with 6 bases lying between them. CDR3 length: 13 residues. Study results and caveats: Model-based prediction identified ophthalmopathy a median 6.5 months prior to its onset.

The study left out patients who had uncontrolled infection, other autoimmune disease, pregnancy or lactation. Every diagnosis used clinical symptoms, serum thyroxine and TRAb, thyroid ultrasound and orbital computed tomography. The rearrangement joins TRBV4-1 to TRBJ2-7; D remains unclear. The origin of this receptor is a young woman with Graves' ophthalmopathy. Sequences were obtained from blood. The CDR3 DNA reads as TGCGCCAGCAGCCAGGGGATCTCCTACGAGCAGTACTTC. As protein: CASSQGISYEQYF.